This T cell receptor beta chain was found in a study of identical twins. Whole-study results and caveats: The authors noted that invariant MAIT and iNKT cells could partly confound zero-insertion analyses.

The germline CDR1 and CDR2 sequences are DFQATT and SNEGSKA (reference sequence). CDR3 length equals 16 residues. The V segment lost 2 bases and the J segment 3 bases; nucleotides outside the gene matches: 6. This clonotype occurred a few times. Its specificity is unknown. Using its own MiXCR run on the 5' RACE reads, TCRdb lists one record per CDR3 protein. Among approximately 210,000 distinct CDR3 sequences listed, approximately 9% were seen once. The sample consisted of memory (CD45RO+) T cells sorted from blood. The TCR originated in a woman in her late teens or twenties in good health. This chain joins TRBV20-1 and TRBJ2-3; 12 nucleotides match TRBD2. CDR3 amino acids: CSARRASGGATDTQYF. Written as DNA, the CDR3 is TGCAGTGCTAGACGGGCTAGCGGGGGGGCTACAGATACGCAGTATTTT.